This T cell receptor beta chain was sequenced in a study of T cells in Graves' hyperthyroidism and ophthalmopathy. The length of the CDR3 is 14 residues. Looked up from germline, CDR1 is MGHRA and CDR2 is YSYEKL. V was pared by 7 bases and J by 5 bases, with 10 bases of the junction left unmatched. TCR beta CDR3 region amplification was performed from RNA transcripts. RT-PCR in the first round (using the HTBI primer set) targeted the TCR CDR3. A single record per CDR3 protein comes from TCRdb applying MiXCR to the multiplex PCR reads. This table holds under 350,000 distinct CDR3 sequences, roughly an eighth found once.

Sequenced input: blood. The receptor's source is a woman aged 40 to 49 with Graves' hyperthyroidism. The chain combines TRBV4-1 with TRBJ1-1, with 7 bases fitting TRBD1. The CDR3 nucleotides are TGCGCCAGCACCCAGGGGGGTTTTCGAACTGAAGCTTTCTTT. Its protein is CASTQGGFRTEAFF.